The present T cell receptor beta chain was sequenced within a study of blood T cell repertoires in COVID-19. Generated by immunoSEQ multiplex PCR, the TCRdb table keeps only in-frame clones and is missing some. The sample contains some 400,000 clones, roughly 90% of which appear only once. The junction had 8 bases not matched to a gene; V was cut back by 5 bases and J by 3 bases. Germline-derived CDR1 and CDR2 are LNHDA and SQIVND (reference sequence). The CDR3 consists of 15 residues. Sequencing input: PBMCs or T cells enriched from blood (not recorded which). This TCR was sampled from a woman between 40 and 55 years old who had been exposed to COVID-19. The chain recombines TRBV19 with TRBJ1-2; 8 nucleotides line up with TRBD1. The CDR3 nucleotides read TGTGCCAGTAGTGTTTTTCCGACAGGGGACTATGGCTACACCTTC. It yields the protein CASSVFPTGDYGYTF. Full variable domain (rest looked up from reference TRBV19 and TRBJ1-2): DGGITQSPKYLFRKEGQNVTLSCEQNLNHDAMYWYRQDPGQGLRLIYYSQIVNDFQKGDIAEGYSVSREKKESFPLTVTSAQKNPTAFYLCASSVFPTGDYGYTFGSGTRLTVV.